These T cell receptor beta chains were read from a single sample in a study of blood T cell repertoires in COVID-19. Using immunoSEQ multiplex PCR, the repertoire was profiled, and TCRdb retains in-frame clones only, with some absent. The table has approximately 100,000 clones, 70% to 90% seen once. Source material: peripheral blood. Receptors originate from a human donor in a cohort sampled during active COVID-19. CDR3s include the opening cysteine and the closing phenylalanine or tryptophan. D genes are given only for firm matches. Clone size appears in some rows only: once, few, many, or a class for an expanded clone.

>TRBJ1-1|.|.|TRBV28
TGTGCCAGCAGTTTATCGGCCAGGGGTTACTTCTTT
CASSLSARGYFF
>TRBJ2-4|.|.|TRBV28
TGTGCCAGCAGAAGAACGGGAGAGGGCATTCAAAACATTCAGTACTTC
CASRRTGEGIQNIQYF
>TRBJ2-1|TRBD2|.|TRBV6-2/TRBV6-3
TGTGCCAGCAGTTCCCGGACTAGCGGGGGTGGGGAGCAGTTCTTC
CASSSRTSGGGEQFF
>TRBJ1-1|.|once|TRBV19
TGTGCCAGCCGCGGGCGACATCAGAACACTGAAGCTTTCTTT
CASRGRHQNTEAFF
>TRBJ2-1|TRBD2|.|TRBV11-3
TGTGCCAGCAGCTTAGTGTGGACTAGCGGGGGCGGGGGTTTGAATGAGCAGTTCTTC
CASSLVWTSGGGGLNEQFF
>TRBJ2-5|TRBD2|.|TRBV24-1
TGTGCCACCAGCAGCGGAGGGACTAGCGGCCAAGAGACCCAGTACTTC
CATSSGGTSGQETQYF
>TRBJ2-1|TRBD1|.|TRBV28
TGTGCCAGCAGCCGGGGACAGGGAGGGGACAATGAGCAGTTCTTC
CASSRGQGGDNEQFF
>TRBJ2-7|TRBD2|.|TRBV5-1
TGCGCCAGCAGCTATCGAGCGGGAGTGATCTACGAGCAGTACTTC
CASSYRAGVIYEQYF
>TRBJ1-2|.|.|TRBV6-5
TGTGCCAGCAGTTACACCAGTACAGGATCCCCCTATGGCTACACCTTC
CASSYTSTGSPYGYTF
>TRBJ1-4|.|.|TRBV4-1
TGCGCCAGCAGCCAAGAAGGACAGTATAATGAAAAACTGTTTTTT
CASSQEGQYNEKLFF
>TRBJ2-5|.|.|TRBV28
TGTGCCAGCAGTTTAGTACAGCTGAGGAGGGAGACCCAGTACTTC
CASSLVQLRRETQYF
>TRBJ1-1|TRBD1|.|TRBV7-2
TGTGCCAGCAGCTTAGTAGGGGGCAACACTGAAGCTTTCTTT
CASSLVGGNTEAFF
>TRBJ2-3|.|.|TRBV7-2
TGTGCCAGCAGCTTGGGGACTCGCACAGATACGCAGTATTTT
CASSLGTRTDTQYF
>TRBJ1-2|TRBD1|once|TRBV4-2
TGTGCCAGCAGCCAAGATGGGACAGGGGGCAACGGCTACACCTTC
CASSQDGTGGNGYTF
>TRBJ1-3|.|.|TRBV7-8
TGTGCCGGGACTCCGATCTCTGGAAACACCATATATTTT
CAGTPISGNTIYF
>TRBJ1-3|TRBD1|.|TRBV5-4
TGTGCCAGCAGCTTGGACAGGGGCTCTGGAAACACCATATATTTT
CASSLDRGSGNTIYF
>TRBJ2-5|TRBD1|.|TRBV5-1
TGCGCCAGCACCCCAATGGCAGGGGGCGAAGAGACCCAGTACTTC
CASTPMAGGEETQYF
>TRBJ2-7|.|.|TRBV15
TGTGCCACCAGCAGAGAGCTGACTAGTCCCTACGAGCAGTACTTC
CATSRELTSPYEQYF
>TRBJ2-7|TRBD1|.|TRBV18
TGTGCCAGCTCACCCCGACAGGGCAATACCTACGAGCAGTACTTC
CASSPRQGNTYEQYF
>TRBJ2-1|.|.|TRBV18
TGTGCCAGCTCACCAGCGGGGCTGGGAAATGAGCAGTTCTTC
CASSPAGLGNEQFF
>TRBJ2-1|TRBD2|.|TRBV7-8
TGTGCCAGCAGCTTAGAGGCGGCGGGGAGGGGTGAGCAGTTCTTC
CASSLEAAGRGEQFF
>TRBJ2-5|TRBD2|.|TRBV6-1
TGTGCCAGCAGTGAAGCGCAGGGAGGGTCGGAGACCCAGTACTTC
CASSEAQGGSETQYF
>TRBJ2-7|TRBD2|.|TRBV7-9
TGTGCCAGCACCACGGCGGGGGGGCACGAGCAGTACTTC
CASTTAGGHEQYF
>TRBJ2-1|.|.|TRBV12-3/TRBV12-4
TGTGCCAGCAGTTCCCGGGACAACAATGAGCAGTTCTTC
CASSSRDNNEQFF
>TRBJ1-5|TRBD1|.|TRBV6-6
TGTGCCAGCAGTTCTACAGGGGATCAGCCCCAGCATTTT
CASSSTGDQPQHF
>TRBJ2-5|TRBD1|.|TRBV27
TGTGCCAGCAAACCCGGGACAGGGGGCGTAGAGACCCAGTACTTC
CASKPGTGGVETQYF
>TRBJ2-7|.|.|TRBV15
TGTGCCACCAGCAGAGGCCTCCGAACGAGCTCCTACCACGAGCAGTACTTC
CATSRGLRTSSYHEQYF
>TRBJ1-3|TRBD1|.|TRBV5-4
TGTGCCAGCAGCCGGGACAGGGGATTCTCTGGAAACACCATATATTTT
CASSRDRGFSGNTIYF
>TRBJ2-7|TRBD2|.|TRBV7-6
TGTGCCAGCAGCCAGGAGGGACTAGCGGGAGTACACGAGCAGTACTTC
CASSQEGLAGVHEQYF
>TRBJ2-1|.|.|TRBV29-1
TGCAGCGTTGAAGGGACAGTCTCTAATGAGCAGTTCTTC
CSVEGTVSNEQFF
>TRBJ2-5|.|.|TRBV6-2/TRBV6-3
TGTGCCAGCAGCCCCGACCAGGTGGGAGAGACCCAGTACTTC
CASSPDQVGETQYF
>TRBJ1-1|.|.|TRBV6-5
TGTGCCAGCATTAGGAGCCATGGGGCAAACACTGAAGCTTTCTTT
CASIRSHGANTEAFF
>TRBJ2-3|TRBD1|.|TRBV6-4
TGTGCCAGCAGTCTAGCTTCGGGACAGAGCGCAGATACGCAGTATTTT
CASSLASGQSADTQYF
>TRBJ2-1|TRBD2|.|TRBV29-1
TGCAGCGGGTGGGGGGGACTAGCGGGCGATGAGCAGTTCTTC
CSGWGGLAGDEQFF
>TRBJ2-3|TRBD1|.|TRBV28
TGTGCCAGCAGTCCCCAGCCCGGACAGGGGTTGTATCCGAACACAGATACGCAGTATTTT
CASSPQPGQGLYPNTDTQYF
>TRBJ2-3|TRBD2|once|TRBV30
TGTGCCCGTCAGAGGCTAGCGGGAGATACGCAGTATTTT
CARQRLAGDTQYF
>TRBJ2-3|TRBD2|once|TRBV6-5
TGTGCCAGCAGCCCCGGGACTAGCGCCACAGATACGCAGTATTTT
CASSPGTSATDTQYF
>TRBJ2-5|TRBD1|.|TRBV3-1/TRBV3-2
TGTGCCAGCAGCCAATACCGGGACAGCCAAGAGACCCAGTACTTC
CASSQYRDSQETQYF
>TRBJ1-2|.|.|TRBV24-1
TGTGCCACCAGTGACCCTGGGACTGCCTATGGCTACACCTTC
CATSDPGTAYGYTF
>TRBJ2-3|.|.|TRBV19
TGTGCCAGTAGTATGCGAGGGTTCGGTACGCAGTATTTT
CASSMRGFGTQYF
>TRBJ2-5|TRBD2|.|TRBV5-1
TGCGCCAGCAGCCCTGGGACTAGCGGGGGGGCGGAGACCCAGTACTTC
CASSPGTSGGAETQYF
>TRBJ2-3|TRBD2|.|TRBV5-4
TGTGCCAGCAGCGCTCTAGCGGGAGGGTCTAGCACAGATACGCAGTATTTT
CASSALAGGSSTDTQYF
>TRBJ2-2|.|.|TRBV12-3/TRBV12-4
TGTGCCAGCAGTTCCAGGGATACCGGGGAGCTGTTTTTT
CASSSRDTGELFF
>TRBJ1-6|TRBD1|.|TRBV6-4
TGTGCCAGCAGTGAGACAGGGATGAATTCACCCCTCCACTTT
CASSETGMNSPLHF